What follows are 32 T cell receptor beta chains derived from one specimen sequenced in a study of cytomegalovirus exposure and HLA in healthy donors. A multiplex PCR was run with 60 Vbeta primers and 13 Jbeta primers. TCRdb's table, derived via immunoSEQ multiplex PCR, lists solely in-frame clones and lacks some. In the table there are 150,000 to 200,000 clones, 80% to 85% of which are singletons. Material for sequencing was PBMCs. The receptor set was obtained from a woman in her late teens or twenties in good health and CMV-seropositive.

This clone is a singleton in its sample. V gene TRBV28 combines with J gene TRBJ1-6; 7 bases fit TRBD1. There are 18 residues in the CDR3. V was pared by 2 bases and J by 5 bases, with 12 bases of the junction left unmatched. Germline V CDR1 and CDR2: MDHEN, SYDVKM. The CDR3 loop reads CASSLTVTGDPDNSPLHF. The CDR3 DNA follows: TGTGCCAGCAGTTTAACCGTAACAGGGGACCCCGATAATTCACCCCTCCACTTT.

This chain uses TRBV7-3 with TRBJ2-5; 10 nucleotides line up with TRBD2. The CDR3 totals 15 residues. After removal of 0 bases from V and 5 bases from J, the junction contained 3 bases not matched to a gene. Germline V gene lookup returns CDR1 SGHTA and CDR2 FQGTGA. The CDR3 nucleotides read TGTGCCAGCAGCTTAACCGGGGGACTAGCGGAGACCCAGTACTTC. Translating it yields CASSLTGGLAETQYF.

J is TRBJ1-1 and V is TRBV5-1; 8 bases agree with TRBD1. CDR1 and CDR2 (germline): SGHRS, YFSETQ. After removal of 4 bases from V and 3 bases from J, the junction contained 14 bases not matched to a gene. The CDR3 spans 17 residues. The CDR3 is CASSGGYRGTWDTEAFF. The CDR3, as DNA: TGCGCCAGCAGCGGGGGTTACAGGGGGACATGGGACACTGAAGCTTTCTTT.

The CDR3 loop is CASSLAGQGSEAFF. CDR3 nucleotides: TGCGCCAGCAGCTTGGCGGGACAGGGGTCTGAAGCTTTCTTT. The chain combines TRBV5-1 with TRBJ1-1; TRBD1 agrees at 10 bases. Germline V gene sequence: CDR1 SGHRS, CDR2 YFSETQ. After removal of 0 bases from V and 6 bases from J, the junction contained 2 bases not matched to a gene. This CDR3 is 14 amino acids long.

V gene TRBV15 combines with J gene TRBJ1-2, with 8 bases identical to TRBD1. The germline CDR1 and CDR2 sequences are LNHNV and YYDKDF (reference sequence). V dropped 3 bases and J dropped 4; count of bases not matched to a gene: 4. This CDR3 has 14 amino acids. DNA of the CDR3: TGTGCCACCAGCAGTGGACAGGGCACCTATGGCTACACCTTC. Amino acids: CATSSGQGTYGYTF.

The J gene is TRBJ2-3, the V gene TRBV2; D unresolved. The CDR3 is 14 amino acids. From germline, CDR1 is SNHLY and CDR2 FYNNEI. Trimming shortened V by 7 bases and J by 4 bases, and 15 bases separated the two germline ends. The CDR3 region has the DNA TGTGCCAGCAATCAGGCACCCTTTGCAGATACGCAGTATTTT. Its protein is CASNQAPFADTQYF.

The chain uses TRBV5-5 and TRBJ2-1; D perhaps matches TRBD2 (5 bases). Germline V gene data show CDR1 as SGHKS and CDR2 as YYEKEE (reference sequence). The CDR3 length is 15 residues. V dropped 2 bases and J dropped 0 bases, with 9 bases sitting between them. This CDR3 reads CASSLGRSSYNEQFF. The CDR3 region has the DNA TGTGCCAGCAGCTTAGGGAGAAGCTCCTACAATGAGCAGTTCTTC.

The chain employs TRBV21-1 and TRBJ1-1. TRBV21-1 is a pseudogene. There are 17 residues in the CDR3. The CDR3 nucleotides read TGTGCCGGCGGGGGTGTGTGTCAGGGATCCGCCAACACTGAAGCTTTCTTT. Its translation is CAGGGVCQGSANTEAFF.

CDR3 loop: CASSYSFRGETGELFF. For the CDR3, the DNA is TGTGCCAGCAGTTACTCGTTCAGGGGGGAGACCGGGGAGCTGTTTTTT. V usage is TRBV6-5 and J usage is TRBJ2-2; D is possibly TRBD1 (7 bases). V lost 0 bases, J lost 5 bases, and 13 bases lay in between. The CDR3 sequence is 16 residues long. CDR1 and CDR2 (germline): MNHEY, SVGAGI.

The chain's CDR3 is CASSQDLGGASDTQYF. CDR3 in DNA: TGTGCCAGCAGCCAAGATCTCGGGGGGGCCTCAGATACGCAGTATTTT. The chain couples TRBV4-2 to TRBJ2-3, with TRBD2 identical over 8 bases. Trimming took 0 bases from V and 4 from J; bases not matched to a gene: 6. The germline gives CDR1 LGHNA, CDR2 YNFKEQ. This CDR3 contains 16 residues.

The chain combines TRBV9 with TRBJ1-6, with D perhaps TRBD1 (5 bases). The CDR3 has 14 amino acids. Germline CDR1 and CDR2: SGDLS and YYNGEE. With 0 bases removed from V and 7 bases from J, the gap between germline ends came to 8 bases. The CDR3 DNA reads as TGTGCCAGCAGCGTAGGGCGGGGGAATTCACCCCTCCACTTT. It specifies CASSVGRGNSPLHF.

The genes are TRBV6-4 and TRBJ2-1, with a tentative D call TRBD1 (6 bases). The CDR3 has 17 amino acids. V lost 5 bases and J 3 bases, leaving 20 bases between the germline ends. CDR1 is MRHNA, CDR2 SNTAGT, per germline. The CDR3 here is CASSSYPQGSGYNEQFF. The CDR3 region has the DNA TGTGCCAGCAGTTCTTACCCACAGGGAAGTGGCTACAATGAGCAGTTCTTC.

The genes are TRBV30 and TRBJ1-3, with 7 positions matching TRBD1. Germline CDR1 is GTSNPN and CDR2 is SVGIG (reference sequence). With V trimmed by 3 bases and J by 2 bases, 1 base remained unmatched. The CDR3 runs to 13 residues. CDR3: CAWRQGAGNTIYF. In DNA, the CDR3 is TGTGCCTGGAGGCAGGGGGCTGGAAACACCATATATTTT.

The genes are TRBV7-5 and TRBJ1-3. TRBV7-5 is a pseudogene. The CDR3 runs to 13 residues. In DNA, the CDR3 is TGTGTCAGAAGCTTATCCTGTGGAAACACCATATATTTT. Amino acid sequence: CVRSLSCGNTIYF.

The chain carries TRBV5-1 and TRBJ1-2; D is possibly TRBD1 (5 bases). The V and J ends lost 4 bases and 4 bases respectively, with 17 bases between them. The CDR3 is made up of 15 amino acids. CDR1 and CDR2 (germline): SGHRS, YFSETQ. The CDR3 reads CASSAGRGNSYGYTF. Written as DNA, the CDR3 is TGCGCCAGCAGCGCAGGAAGGGGAAATAGCTATGGCTACACCTTC.

This clone came up once. The chain recombines TRBV23-1 with TRBJ2-1; possible D gene TRBD2, 6 bases. TRBV23-1 falls under the ORF class, with uncertain function. The germline V and J ends were trimmed by 0 bases and 8 bases, with 20 bases remaining between them. CDR3 length: 17 amino acids. For the CDR3, the DNA is TGCGCCAGCAGTCAATCCCCCCGGCCAGCGGGTCGGCATGAGCAGTTCTTC. It translates to CASSQSPRPAGRHEQFF.

Here the CDR3 DNA reads TGTGCCAGCAGCCACGCGTTAGGAGACTATGGCTACACCTTC. Encoded protein: CASSHALGDYGYTF. V gene TRBV14 combines with J gene TRBJ1-2; D call uncertain. This CDR3 region has 14 residues. Trimming took 3 bases from V and 3 from J, leaving 11 bases between them. The germline CDR1 and CDR2 sequences are SGHDN and FVKESK.

Only one count was recorded for this clone. The chain recombines TRBV15 with TRBJ1-2, with TRBD1 matching over 7 bases. There are 16 residues in the CDR3. CDR1 is LNHNV and CDR2 is YYDKDF in the germline V gene (reference sequence). J lost 3 bases, V lost 4 bases, and 11 bases had no gene match. The CDR3: CATSNNRGQYDYGYTF. CDR3 nucleotides: TGTGCCACCAGCAATAATAGGGGGCAGTATGACTATGGCTACACCTTC. Supplemented by reference TRBV15 and TRBJ1-2, the full variable domain reads DAMVIQNPRYQVTQFGKPVTLSCSQTLNHNVMYWYQQKSSQAPKLLFHYYDKDFNNEADTPDNFQSRRPNTSFCFLDIRSPGLGDTAMYLCATSNNRGQYDYGYTFGSGTRLTVV.

The chain has TRBV19 and TRBJ1-1; no definite D call. There are 12 residues in the CDR3. Per germline, CDR1 LNHDA and CDR2 SQIVND (reference sequence). The ends were cut back, 5 bases at V and 10 bases at J, with 14 bases in the middle. In DNA, the CDR3 is TGTGCCAGTAGTGACCGCCCGGGAGGAGCTTTCTTT. This encodes CASSDRPGGAFF.

The chain employs TRBV27 and TRBJ1-2; D is uncertain. The V and J ends lost 2 bases and 0 bases respectively, with 10 bases between them. Germline CDR1 is MNHEY and CDR2 is SMNVEV (reference sequence). The CDR3 spans 15 residues. The CDR3 region is CASSLRYSPNYGYTF. The CDR3, as DNA: TGTGCCAGCAGTTTACGTTATAGCCCTAACTATGGCTACACCTTC.

V is TRBV7-3 and J is TRBJ2-5; 7 bases line up with TRBD1. Germline V lookup: CDR1 SGHTA, CDR2 FQGTGA. The ends lost 5 bases at V and 4 bases at J; junction bases unmatched: 4. The CDR3 is made up of 13 amino acids. Here the CDR3 reads CASSLDRIETQYF. In DNA form, the CDR3 reads TGTGCCAGCAGCCTGGACAGGATAGAGACCCAGTACTTC.

V and J are TRBV30 and TRBJ2-3, with D hard to call. The V and J ends lost 4 bases and 3 bases respectively, with 8 bases between them. Germline assignment: CDR1 GTSNPN and CDR2 SVGIG (reference sequence). The CDR3 contains 12 residues. The CDR3 nucleotides read TGTGCCTGGACTAGTAATACAGATACGCAGTATTTT. This encodes CAWTSNTDTQYF.

The chain is built from TRBV13 and TRBJ1-2; D perhaps matches TRBD1 (6 bases). This CDR3 has 16 amino acids. The V gene's germline CDR1 is PRHDT and CDR2 FYEKMQ (reference sequence). Trimming shortened V by 5 bases and J by 3 bases, and 19 bases separated the two germline ends. This CDR3 reads CASSVAADSFYYGYTF. CDR3 bases: TGTGCCAGCAGCGTAGCAGCGGACAGCTTTTACTATGGCTACACCTTC.

This clone was counted a single time. The genes are TRBV7-6 and TRBJ2-5; D may be TRBD1 (8 bases). There are 17 residues in the CDR3. Trimming shortened V by 5 bases and J by 5 bases, and 24 bases separated the two germline ends. Germline lookup yields CDR1 SGHVS and CDR2 FNYEAQ. Here the CDR3 reads CASSPAPYRGGPETQYF. The DNA for the CDR3 is TGTGCCAGCAGCCCGGCTCCCTACAGGGGGGGGCCGGAGACCCAGTACTTC.

The chain employs TRBV7-2 and TRBJ1-6; TRBD1 matches 7 bases. CDR1 is SGHTA and CDR2 is FQGNSA in the germline V gene. This CDR3 region has 16 residues. Germline trimming cut 2 bases from V and 9 bases from J; bases unmatched to any gene: 10. CDR3 sequence: CASSLYLGTAPSPLHF. The CDR3 DNA is TGTGCCAGCAGCTTATATTTAGGGACAGCCCCTTCACCCCTCCACTTT. The full variable domain, completed using reference TRBV7-2 and TRBJ1-6, is GAGVSQSPSNKVTEKGKDVELRCDPISGHTALYWYRQSLGQGLEFLIYFQGNSAPDKSGLPSDRFSAERTGGSVSTLTIQRTQQEDSAVYLCASSLYLGTAPSPLHFGNGTRLTVT.

The chain has TRBV5-4 and TRBJ2-7; D gene ambiguous. Germline V gene sequence: CDR1 SGHNT, CDR2 YYREEE (reference sequence). Trimming stripped 0 bases from V and 4 bases from J, with 14 bases between. This CDR3 comprises 15 residues. CDR3 in amino acids: CASSLEPAPIYEQYF. The CDR3 nucleotides are TGTGCCAGCAGCTTGGAGCCCGCGCCCATATACGAGCAGTACTTC.

The chain has TRBV15 and TRBJ1-6; D gene uncertain. Germline V gives CDR1 LNHNV, CDR2 YYDKDF (reference sequence). This CDR3 contains 12 residues. V lost 9 bases, J lost 5 bases, and 8 bases lay in between. The CDR3 DNA sequence: TGTGCCACAAACATCGATAATTCACCCCTCCACTTT. Residues: CATNIDNSPLHF.

V usage is TRBV7-2 and J usage is TRBJ2-3, with D tentatively TRBD2 (6 bases). V lost 5 bases, J lost 4 bases, and 13 bases lay in between. Germline loops: CDR1 SGHTA, CDR2 FQGNSA. The CDR3 extends over 14 amino acids. The CDR3 region has the DNA TGTGCCAGCAGCCGGTACGGAGGGGCAGATACGCAGTATTTT. As protein: CASSRYGGADTQYF.

The J gene is TRBJ1-1, the V gene TRBV19, with D uncertain. CDR1 is LNHDA and CDR2 is SQIVND in the germline V gene (reference sequence). The CDR3 covers 13 residues. Trimming removed 5 bases at V and 1 base at J, with 8 bases between. The CDR3 spells CASSSTGNTEAFF. CDR3 sequence (DNA): TGTGCCAGTAGTTCTACTGGGAACACTGAAGCTTTCTTT.

V usage is TRBV29-1 and J usage is TRBJ2-1; 9 bases are shared with TRBD2. Germline CDR1 and CDR2: SQVTM and ANQGSEA. V lost 4 bases, J lost 4 bases, and 8 bases stayed unmatched. This CDR3 contains 15 residues. The CDR3 nucleotides read TGCAGCGTTGGGATGGCTAGCGGGGTTTACAATGAGCAGTTCTTC. Translating gives CSVGMASGVYNEQFF.

CDR3 bases: TGTGCCAGCAGCCCCGACAGGGGCACAGATACGCAGTATTTT. Amino acids: CASSPDRGTDTQYF. The gene calls are TRBV7-3 and TRBJ2-3; 7 bases align to TRBD1. Germline loops: CDR1 SGHTA, CDR2 FQGTGA. The CDR3 length is 14 residues. The junction had 3 bases not matched to a gene; V was cut back by 5 bases and J by 1 base.

V gene TRBV27 combines with J gene TRBJ2-2; TRBD2 is a possible D gene (6 bases). This CDR3 has 17 residues. Trimming removed 5 bases at V and 8 bases at J, with 24 bases between. Germline V gene data show CDR1 as MNHEY and CDR2 as SMNVEV (reference sequence). The chain's CDR3 is CASSLFAHSGVAGELFF. The CDR3 coding sequence is TGTGCCAGCAGTCTTTTTGCCCATTCGGGGGTGGCAGGGGAGCTGTTTTTT.